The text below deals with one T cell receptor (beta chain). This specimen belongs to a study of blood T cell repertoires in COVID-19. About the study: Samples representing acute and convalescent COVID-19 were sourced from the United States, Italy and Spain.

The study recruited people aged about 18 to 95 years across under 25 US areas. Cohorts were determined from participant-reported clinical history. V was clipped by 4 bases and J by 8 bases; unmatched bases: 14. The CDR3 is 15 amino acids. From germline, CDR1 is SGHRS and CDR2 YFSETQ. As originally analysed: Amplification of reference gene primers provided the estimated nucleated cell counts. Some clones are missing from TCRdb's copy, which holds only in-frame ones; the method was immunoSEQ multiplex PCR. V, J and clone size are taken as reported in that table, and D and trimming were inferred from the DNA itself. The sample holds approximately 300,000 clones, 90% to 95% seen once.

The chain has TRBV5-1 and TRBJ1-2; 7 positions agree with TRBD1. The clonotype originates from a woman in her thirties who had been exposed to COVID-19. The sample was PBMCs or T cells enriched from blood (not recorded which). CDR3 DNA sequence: TGCGCCAGCAGCGCCGGAGACAGGGCCTCGGGAGGCTACACCTTC. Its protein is CASSAGDRASGGYTF.